This TCR beta chain was captured in a study of blood T cell repertoires in COVID-19. Study-wide context: Collection of acute and convalescent COVID-19 samples took place in the United States, Italy and Spain. PBMCs, B-cell-depleted T cells, or T cells provided the cDNA or gDNA that made up the material.

Methods used by the authors: Amplification with reference gene primers provided the estimates of nucleated cell counts. The repertoire was sequenced with immunoSEQ multiplex PCR; TCRdb's copy has only in-frame clones and lacks some. V and J calls and clone size are copied from that table; D and trimming were computed from the DNA. Here the sample spans 25,000 to 35,000 clones, 83% being singletons. CDR1 is PRHDT, CDR2 FYEKMQ, per germline (reference sequence). Trimming cost V 6 bases and J 6 bases, with 12 bases left between them. The CDR3 covers 14 residues. The specimen sequenced was peripheral blood. The sequence was obtained from a man aged 70-80 years with active COVID-19. This chain uses TRBV13 with TRBJ1-6; D unclear. The CDR3 region has the DNA TGTGCCAGCAGTCGCGGAGCCACTAATTCACCCCTCCACTTT. Translation: CASSRGATNSPLHF.